These 24 T cell receptor beta chains were sequenced from one sample in a study of human T cells and chemical hapten exposure. TCRdb re-analysed the RACE reads in MiXCR, keeping a single row per CDR3 protein. The table lists tens of thousands of distinct CDR3 sequences, approximately 9.6% of them singletons. Time point here: pre-sensitization, week 0. As to treatment: therapeutic diphenylcyclopropenone sensitization with weekly scalp DPC. The study extracted total RNA from unfractionated whole blood. The sequencing used whole blood, collected in connection with sensitization to the hapten diphenylcyclopropenone (DPC). These receptors originate from a woman aged 25 to 39 with alopecia areata. Some clones in this sample may be carry-over from other donors' samples.

This clonotype was counted between two and nine times. V gene TRBV7-9 combines with J gene TRBJ1-6, with D hard to call. Germline V gives CDR1 SEHNR, CDR2 FQNEAQ (reference sequence). V was cut by 8 bases and J by 8 bases, with 13 bases left in between. The CDR3 is 13 residues long. Written as DNA, the CDR3 is TGTGCCAGCCGGACGACCCGTGATTCACCCCTCCACTTT. Protein product: CASRTTRDSPLHF.

Only a few counts were recorded for this clonotype. The chain uses TRBV4-3 and TRBJ1-6; D is ambiguous. Trimming removed 5 bases from V and 0 bases from J, with 8 bases in between. The CDR3 spans 15 residues. In germline, CDR1 is LGHNA, CDR2 YSLEER. The CDR3 loop is CASSEVSSYNSPLHF. In DNA form, the CDR3 reads TGCGCCAGCAGCGAAGTCAGCTCCTATAATTCACCCCTCCACTTT.

V is TRBV10-3 and J is TRBJ2-3; D uncertain. This CDR3 has 15 residues. Trimming left V 1 base short and J 2 bases short, with 10 bases between. Germline V gene lookup returns CDR1 ENHRY and CDR2 SYGVKD. The CDR3 here is CAISEFQPPTDTQYF. Here the CDR3 DNA reads TGTGCCATCAGTGAGTTCCAGCCCCCCACAGATACGCAGTATTTT.

The chain employs TRBV12-3 or TRBV12-4 and TRBJ1-4; D remains ambiguous. CDR3 length: 13 residues. V was shortened by 5 bases and J by 4 bases, with 8 bases between the two germline ends. In nucleotides, the CDR3 is TGTGCCAGCAGTGGGCAGATTAATGAAAAACTGTTTTTT. It is translated as CASSGQINEKLFF.

V gene TRBV12-3 or TRBV12-4 combines with J gene TRBJ1-4; 7 bases line up with TRBD1. The CDR3 spans 15 residues. V trimming: 6 bases; J trimming: 4 bases; junction bases outside the gene matches: 8. The CDR3 reads CASRAGTVGNEKLFF. Written as DNA, the CDR3 is TGTGCCAGCAGGGCGGGGACAGTGGGTAATGAAAAACTGTTTTTT.

This clonotype was found many times. The chain links TRBV14 to TRBJ1-3; D gene ambiguous. The CDR3 runs to 13 residues. V was trimmed by 4 bases and J by 0 bases, leaving 4 bases between them. Germline loops: CDR1 SGHDN, CDR2 FVKESK. The CDR3 loop reads CASSLNSGNTIYF. The CDR3 nucleotides read TGTGCCAGCAGCCTAAACTCTGGAAACACCATATATTTT. Full variable domain (rest looked up from reference TRBV14 and TRBJ1-3): EAGVTQFPSHSVIEKGQTVTLRCDPISGHDNLYWYRRVMGKEIKFLLHFVKESKQDESGMPNNRFLAERTGGTYSTLKVQPAELEDSGVYFCASSLNSGNTIYFGEGSWLTVV.

The V gene is TRBV10-3, the J gene TRBJ1-3, with unresolved D. The CDR3 consists of 12 residues. The germline V gene has CDR1 ENHRY and CDR2 SYGVKD. V lost 4 bases to trimming and J lost 11 bases, with 12 bases between them. The CDR3 region has the DNA TGTGCCATCAGTGCTACCGCGAGGGCCATATATTTT. The encoded protein is CAISATARAIYF.

This clonotype occurred a few times. V usage is TRBV10-3 and J usage is TRBJ2-7; 12 bases agree with TRBD1. CDR1 is ENHRY, CDR2 SYGVKD, per germline. After removal of 2 bases from V and 5 bases from J, the junction contained 4 bases not matched to a gene. CDR3 length equals 15 residues. The CDR3 DNA is TGTGCCATCAGTGAGAGGGACAGGGGGCTGGACGAGCAGTACTTC. It codes for CAISERDRGLDEQYF.

In this sample, this clonotype turned up a few times. The chain joins TRBV4-2 to TRBJ2-3; D is uncertain. V dropped 4 bases and J dropped 7 bases, with 33 bases sitting between them. Germline-derived CDR1 and CDR2 are LGHNA and YNFKEQ. The CDR3 runs to 20 residues. The CDR3 bases are TGTGCCAGCAGCCTGCCTAACGCCGGGTCACGCGGTGGCGGAACATATACGCAGTATTTT. This codes for CASSLPNAGSRGGGTYTQYF.

This clonotype was observed a few times. The genes are TRBV9 and TRBJ1-6, with 7 nucleotides matching TRBD1. The V segment lost 1 base and the J segment 0 bases; nucleotides outside the gene matches: 4. The germline V gene has CDR1 SGDLS and CDR2 YYNGEE. The CDR3 totals 17 residues. The CDR3 sequence is CASSVRAGGSYNSPLHF. The CDR3 DNA follows: TGTGCCAGCAGCGTAAGGGCAGGGGGCTCCTATAATTCACCCCTCCACTTT.

This clonotype has ten or more counts. This chain connects TRBV20-1 to TRBJ1-1; D unclear. CDR3 length: 11 amino acids. Germline CDR1 reads DFQATT; CDR2 reads SNEGSKA (reference sequence). The ends were cut back, 6 bases at V and 1 base at J, with 6 bases in the middle. The CDR3 here is CSASKNTEAFF. For the CDR3, the DNA is TGCAGTGCATCAAAGAACACTGAAGCTTTCTTT.

The chain couples TRBV20-1 to TRBJ1-4; D uncertain. The CDR3 sequence is 11 residues long. Germline CDR1 and CDR2: DFQATT and SNEGSKA (reference sequence). Trimming removed 0 bases at V and 13 bases at J, with 9 bases between. The CDR3, as DNA: TGCAGTGCTAGAGATCATAAACGACTGTTTTTT. Translation: CSARDHKRLFF.

The rearrangement uses TRBV4-1 and TRBJ2-7; D remains unclear. V was shortened by 0 bases and J by 2 bases, with 8 bases between the two germline ends. This CDR3 has 14 residues. The V gene's germline CDR1 is MGHRA and CDR2 YSYEKL. As DNA, the CDR3 is TGCGCCAGCAGCCAAGATCCCACAGCCTACGAGCAGTACTTC. It codes for CASSQDPTAYEQYF.

In its sample, this clonotype is medium-sized (0.01 to 0.1%). The chain recombines TRBV29-1 with TRBJ1-2, with D maybe TRBD1 (5 bases). CDR1 SQVTM and CDR2 ANQGSEA come from the germline V gene. Trimming removed 0 bases from V and 8 bases from J, with 16 bases in between. This CDR3 region has 14 residues. For the CDR3, the DNA is TGCAGCGTTGAAGATCTGGACTCAACAGGCGGCTACACCTTC. Protein sequence: CSVEDLDSTGGYTF.

This clonotype was observed many times. The J gene is TRBJ2-3, the V gene TRBV25-1; D perhaps matches TRBD2 (5 bases). Trimming removed 3 bases at V and 2 bases at J, with 15 bases between. CDR1 MGHDK and CDR2 SYGVNS come from the germline V gene. The CDR3 contains 16 residues. CDR3 sequence reads: CASSDSSSGPTDTQYF. The CDR3 DNA is TGTGCCAGCAGTGACTCATCGAGCGGACCCACAGATACGCAGTATTTT.

This clonotype was observed many times. The rearrangement uses TRBV12-3 or TRBV12-4 and TRBJ1-1, with 7 bases fitting TRBD1. V shed 0 bases and J 8 bases; nucleotides not matched to a gene: 24. The CDR3 consists of 20 residues. The CDR3 spells CASSLALYRGGLTAPEEAFF. In DNA, the CDR3 is TGTGCCAGCAGTTTAGCGCTATATAGAGGGGGCTTAACAGCCCCAGAGGAAGCTTTCTTT.

This clonotype was seen only a few times. V usage is TRBV15 and J usage is TRBJ2-2; D is ambiguous. V was pared by 0 bases and J by 2 bases, with 1 base between. Looked up from germline, CDR1 is LNHNV and CDR2 is YYDKDF (reference sequence). The length of the CDR3 is 13 residues. The CDR3 protein is CATSRENTGELFF. The CDR3 DNA reads as TGTGCCACCAGCAGAGAAAACACCGGGGAGCTGTTTTTT.

This clonotype has ten or more counts. The chain is built from TRBV6-2 or TRBV6-3 and TRBJ2-2; D is possibly TRBD2 (6 bases). Trimming shortened V by 4 bases and J by 0 bases, and 12 bases separated the two germline ends. This CDR3 spans 16 amino acids. Germline V lookup: CDR1 MNHEY, CDR2 SVGEGT. The CDR3 bases are TGTGCCAGCAGTTGGGGTCGGGGGACGAACACCGGGGAGCTGTTTTTT. The encoded protein is CASSWGRGTNTGELFF.

This sequence joins TRBV12-3 or TRBV12-4 and TRBJ2-1, with unresolved D. V gave up 8 bases and J gave up 9 bases, with 14 bases separating them. The CDR3 has 12 residues. The chain's CDR3 is CASGSPTPEQFF. As DNA, the CDR3 is TGTGCCAGCGGTTCGCCGACCCCTGAGCAGTTCTTC.

In its sample, this clonotype was seen many times. This rearrangement joins TRBV28 to TRBJ1-1, with D possibly being TRBD1 (5 bases). Per germline, CDR1 MDHEN and CDR2 SYDVKM. This CDR3 is built from 12 residues. V lost 1 base and J 11 bases, leaving 11 bases between the germline ends. CDR3 residues: CASSLSWGGAFF. The CDR3 bases are TGTGCCAGCAGTTTATCTTGGGGCGGCGCTTTCTTT.

The chain couples TRBV27 to TRBJ2-5, with 12 bases fitting TRBD1. V trimming: 6 bases; J trimming: 4 bases; junction bases outside the gene matches: 6. This CDR3 region has 15 residues. CDR1 and CDR2 (germline): MNHEY, SMNVEV (reference sequence). Here the CDR3 reads CASRTGTGGPETQYF. In DNA, the CDR3 is TGTGCCAGCAGAACCGGGACAGGGGGCCCAGAGACCCAGTACTTC.

At least ten counts were recorded for this clonotype. V is TRBV4-1 and J is TRBJ2-7; D is unclear. Germline V gene lookup returns CDR1 MGHRA and CDR2 YSYEKL. V dropped 0 bases and J dropped 0 bases, with 9 bases sitting between them. The CDR3 runs 15 residues. The CDR3 sequence is CASSQDGLASYEQYF. In nucleotides, the CDR3 is TGCGCCAGCAGCCAAGACGGCCTCGCCTCCTACGAGCAGTACTTC.

The CDR3 loop reads CASRGLLRTEAFF. The CDR3 coding sequence is TGTGCCAGCAGGGGACTCCTGAGGACTGAAGCTTTCTTT. This chain joins TRBV6-1 and TRBJ1-1, with D possibly being TRBD1 (5 bases). CDR1 is MNHNS and CDR2 is SASEGT in the germline V gene. The CDR3 has 13 residues. The V and J ends lost 6 bases and 5 bases respectively, with 13 bases between them.

This clonotype was detected many times. J is TRBJ1-6 and V is TRBV4-3; the D gene is possibly TRBD1 (6 bases). Germline V gives CDR1 LGHNA, CDR2 YSLEER. The CDR3 is made up of 17 amino acids. Trimming removed 1 base from V and 0 bases from J, with 10 bases in between. DNA for the CDR3: TGCGCCAGCAGCCAAGGTGTACAGGGCTCCTATAATTCACCCCTCCACTTT. It specifies CASSQGVQGSYNSPLHF.